These 7 T cell receptor beta chains came from one sample sequenced in a study of blood T cell repertoires in COVID-19. Sequencing was performed with immunoSEQ multiplex PCR; in TCRdb, only in-frame clones are kept and a portion is missing. The sample shows about 100,000 clones, just over 85% of them seen only once. Sample: peripheral blood. These receptors were collected from a human donor in a cohort sampled during active COVID-19.

V and J are TRBV30 and TRBJ2-6; possibly TRBD1 for D (5 bases). The CDR3 loop spans 13 amino acids. V was cut by 5 bases and J by 0 bases, with 5 bases left in between. Germline V CDR1 and CDR2: GTSNPN, SVGIG (reference sequence). This CDR3 is CAWDSSGANVLTF. The CDR3 coding sequence is TGTGCCTGGGACAGCTCTGGGGCCAACGTCCTGACTTTC.

This chain joins TRBV7-9 and TRBJ2-5; 7 positions match TRBD2. V lost 4 bases, J lost 4 bases, and 6 bases stayed unmatched. CDR3 length: 14 amino acids. Germline V gene data show CDR1 as SEHNR and CDR2 as FQNEAQ (reference sequence). CDR3 in amino acids: CASSSPGRGETQYF. The CDR3 nucleotides are TGTGCCAGCAGCTCCCCAGGGAGGGGAGAGACCCAGTACTTC. The variable domain in full, completed from reference TRBV7-9 and TRBJ2-5, reads DTGVSQNPRHKITKRGQNVTFRCDPISEHNRLYWYRQTLGQGPEFLTYFQNEAQLEKSRLLSDRFSAERPKGSFSTLEIQRTEQGDSAMYLCASSSPGRGETQYFGPGTRLLVL.

The genes are TRBV14 and TRBJ2-7; possibly TRBD2 for D (7 bases). Looked up from germline, CDR1 is SGHDN and CDR2 is FVKESK. The V end lost 0 bases, the J end lost 4 bases, and 10 bases lay between the germline ends. This CDR3 is built from 14 residues. The CDR3 protein is CASSQDGGRYEQYF. The CDR3 DNA is TGTGCCAGCAGCCAAGACGGGGGGCGGTACGAGCAGTACTTC. The whole variable domain, remainder taken from reference TRBV14 and TRBJ2-7, is EAGVTQFPSHSVIEKGQTVTLRCDPISGHDNLYWYRRVMGKEIKFLLHFVKESKQDESGMPNNRFLAERTGGTYSTLKVQPAELEDSGVYFCASSQDGGRYEQYFGPGTRLTVT.

V usage is TRBV2 and J usage is TRBJ2-3; D unresolved. V lost 7 bases and J 0 bases, leaving 11 bases between the germline ends. This CDR3 region has 14 residues. The germline gives CDR1 SNHLY, CDR2 FYNNEI. CDR3 coding DNA: TGTGCCAGCATCATGGCGGTTAGCACAGATACGCAGTATTTT. It translates to CASIMAVSTDTQYF.

The V gene is TRBV12-5, the J gene TRBJ2-2; 9 positions agree with TRBD1. The V gene end was trimmed by 10 bases and the J gene end by 1 base; junction bases not matched to a gene: 4. Germline CDR1 reads LGHNT; CDR2 reads FRNRAP. The CDR3 consists of 14 residues. This CDR3 is CATPGQGNTGELFF. The CDR3 region has the DNA TGTGCTACACCGGGACAGGGGAACACCGGGGAGCTGTTTTTT.

This clone was picked up a small number of times. The J gene is TRBJ2-7, the V gene TRBV19; TRBD1 matches at 10 bases. Germline CDR1 LNHDA, CDR2 SQIVND (reference sequence). Trimming cost V 4 bases and J 4 bases; bases outside gene matches: 1. This CDR3 has 13 amino acids. The CDR3, as DNA: TGTGCCAGTAGTAAGGACAGGGGGTACGAGCAGTACTTC. Translation gives CASSKDRGYEQYF.

This chain uses TRBV28 with TRBJ1-2, with a tentative D call TRBD1 (5 bases). Germline CDR1 and CDR2: MDHEN and SYDVKM. V was trimmed by 5 bases and J by 3 bases, leaving 19 bases between them. The length of the CDR3 is 16 residues. The DNA of the CDR3 is TGTGCCAGCAGTCACCGCGTGGGGCGCGGTGACTATGGCTACACCTTC. Translating gives CASSHRVGRGDYGYTF.